A single sample gave rise to the 13 T cell receptor beta chains below, sequenced in a study of blood T cell repertoires in COVID-19. The table came from immunoSEQ multiplex PCR; TCRdb's copy has only in-frame clones and leaves some out. The sample carries 75,000 to 95,000 clones, more than 65% recorded once. The specimen was peripheral blood. The source is a man in his 60s with acute or convalescent COVID-19.

Details on this clone: The sample contains more than one DNA sequence encoding this CDR3. CDR3 DNA: TGTGCCAGCAGCTTCCTTTCCTACAATGAGCAGTTCTTC. Protein: CASSFLSYNEQFF. V is TRBV5-6 and J is TRBJ2-1; no definite D call. The CDR3 extends over 13 amino acids. V was cut by 2 bases and J by 1 base, with 4 bases left in between. Germline V gene lookup returns CDR1 SGHDT and CDR2 YYEEEE.

The J gene is TRBJ2-1, the V gene TRBV19; D unresolved. V was clipped by 3 bases and J by 3 bases, with 12 bases between them. Germline assignment: CDR1 LNHDA and CDR2 SQIVND (reference sequence). The CDR3 runs 15 residues. For the CDR3, the DNA is TGTGCCAGTAGTATCTCCGCCCCGGGCTACAATGAGCAGTTCTTC. Translation: CASSISAPGYNEQFF.

The chain recombines TRBV9 with TRBJ2-5; maybe TRBD1 (6 bases). With 0 bases removed from V and 1 base from J, the gap between germline ends came to 10 bases. The CDR3 sequence is 15 residues long. In germline, CDR1 is SGDLS, CDR2 YYNGEE. The CDR3 loop is CASSVEGVSQETQYF. In DNA, the CDR3 is TGTGCCAGCAGCGTAGAGGGGGTTTCCCAAGAGACCCAGTACTTC. Looking up the rest from reference TRBV9 and TRBJ2-5 gives the full variable domain: DSGVTQTPKHLITATGQRVTLRCSPRSGDLSVYWYQQSLDQGLQFLIQYYNGEERAKGNILERFSAQQFPDLHSELNLSSLELGDSALYFCASSVEGVSQETQYFGPGTRLLVL.

The chain recombines TRBV25-1 with TRBJ1-2, with a tentative D call TRBD1 (6 bases). The CDR3 covers 13 residues. Trimming cost V 4 bases and J 2 bases, with 8 bases left between them. Germline V CDR1 and CDR2: MGHDK, SYGVNS. CDR3 loop: CASSATGNYGYTF. Here the CDR3 DNA reads TGTGCCAGCAGTGCCACAGGGAACTATGGCTACACCTTC.

This chain uses TRBV19 with TRBJ2-1; D remains ambiguous. In germline, CDR1 is LNHDA, CDR2 SQIVND (reference sequence). Trimming removed 4 bases from V and 3 bases from J, with 13 bases in between. CDR3 length: 15 amino acids. The CDR3 region is CASSTLDGFYNEQFF. The DNA for the CDR3 is TGTGCCAGTAGTACCCTAGATGGGTTCTACAATGAGCAGTTCTTC.

The rearrangement uses TRBV13 and TRBJ2-3, with 8 bases fitting TRBD1. The CDR3 consists of 16 residues. V gave up 6 bases and J gave up 7 bases; unmatched junction bases: 15. CDR1 and CDR2 (germline): PRHDT, FYEKMQ (reference sequence). CDR3 sequence (DNA): TGTGCCAGCAGTTCCCGGGACAGGAGGATAACATATACGCAGTATTTT. It yields the protein CASSSRDRRITYTQYF.

The J gene is TRBJ1-6, the V gene TRBV27; the D gene is possibly TRBD1 (5 bases). CDR1 MNHEY and CDR2 SMNVEV come from the germline V gene (reference sequence). Trimming left V 5 bases short and J 13 bases short, with 15 bases between. The CDR3 has 13 amino acids. This CDR3 is CASSPGGMPPLHF. CDR3 nucleotide sequence: TGTGCCAGCAGTCCCGGGGGGATGCCCCCCCTCCACTTT.

The gene calls are TRBV28 and TRBJ1-5, with D perhaps TRBD1 (5 bases). V was clipped by 7 bases and J by 4 bases, with 14 bases between them. The CDR3 runs to 14 residues. Germline CDR1 MDHEN, CDR2 SYDVKM. CDR3 protein: CASKRGTGNQPQHF. The DNA of the CDR3 is TGTGCCAGCAAGAGAGGAACAGGAAATCAGCCCCAGCATTTT.

This chain uses TRBV6-5 with TRBJ1-4; 9 bases fit TRBD1. The V gene's germline CDR1 is MNHEY and CDR2 SVGAGI. This CDR3 region has 13 residues. J was trimmed by 14 bases and V by 3 bases; bases with no gene match: 7. CDR3 loop: CASSYSGQGFLFF. The CDR3 nucleotides read TGTGCCAGCAGTTATTCCGGACAGGGGTTTCTGTTTTTT.

This chain links TRBV5-1 with TRBJ2-1; 9 bases align to TRBD1. With V trimmed by 0 bases and J by 8 bases, 6 bases remained unmatched. This CDR3 is 15 amino acids long. CDR1 and CDR2 from the germline V gene are SGHRS and YFSETQ. The CDR3 loop reads CASSLVGTGIDEQFF. CDR3 nucleotide sequence: TGCGCCAGCAGCTTGGTCGGGACAGGGATCGATGAGCAGTTCTTC.

This sequence joins TRBV12-5 and TRBJ1-1; 7 nucleotides align to TRBD1. CDR3 length: 14 amino acids. Unmatched junction bases numbered 5, after V lost 6 bases and J lost 1 base. The germline CDR1 and CDR2 sequences are LGHNT and FRNRAP. CDR3 in amino acids: CASGPGQPNTEAFF. The CDR3 region has the DNA TGTGCTAGTGGGCCGGGACAGCCGAACACTGAAGCTTTCTTT.

This clone was seen only a few times. This chain joins TRBV15 and TRBJ2-1, with D uncertain. From germline, CDR1 is LNHNV and CDR2 YYDKDF (reference sequence). Trimming shortened V by 1 base and J by 5 bases, and 9 bases separated the two germline ends. The CDR3 sequence is 14 residues long. CDR3 nucleotide sequence: TGTGCCACCAGCAGAGGAGCTTCCGACAATGAGCAGTTCTTC. Protein product: CATSRGASDNEQFF.

This clone was seen a single time. V is TRBV19 and J is TRBJ2-4; 11 bases match TRBD1. The ends lost 5 bases at V and 6 bases at J; junction bases unmatched: 9. This CDR3 comprises 16 residues. CDR1 and CDR2 from the germline V gene are LNHDA and SQIVND (reference sequence). This CDR3 is CASSPWTGGTGNIQYF. CDR3 DNA: TGTGCCAGTAGTCCCTGGACAGGGGGCACGGGAAACATTCAGTACTTC. The whole variable domain, remainder taken from reference TRBV19 and TRBJ2-4, is DGGITQSPKYLFRKEGQNVTLSCEQNLNHDAMYWYRQDPGQGLRLIYYSQIVNDFQKGDIAEGYSVSREKKESFPLTVTSAQKNPTAFYLCASSPWTGGTGNIQYFGAGTRLSVL.